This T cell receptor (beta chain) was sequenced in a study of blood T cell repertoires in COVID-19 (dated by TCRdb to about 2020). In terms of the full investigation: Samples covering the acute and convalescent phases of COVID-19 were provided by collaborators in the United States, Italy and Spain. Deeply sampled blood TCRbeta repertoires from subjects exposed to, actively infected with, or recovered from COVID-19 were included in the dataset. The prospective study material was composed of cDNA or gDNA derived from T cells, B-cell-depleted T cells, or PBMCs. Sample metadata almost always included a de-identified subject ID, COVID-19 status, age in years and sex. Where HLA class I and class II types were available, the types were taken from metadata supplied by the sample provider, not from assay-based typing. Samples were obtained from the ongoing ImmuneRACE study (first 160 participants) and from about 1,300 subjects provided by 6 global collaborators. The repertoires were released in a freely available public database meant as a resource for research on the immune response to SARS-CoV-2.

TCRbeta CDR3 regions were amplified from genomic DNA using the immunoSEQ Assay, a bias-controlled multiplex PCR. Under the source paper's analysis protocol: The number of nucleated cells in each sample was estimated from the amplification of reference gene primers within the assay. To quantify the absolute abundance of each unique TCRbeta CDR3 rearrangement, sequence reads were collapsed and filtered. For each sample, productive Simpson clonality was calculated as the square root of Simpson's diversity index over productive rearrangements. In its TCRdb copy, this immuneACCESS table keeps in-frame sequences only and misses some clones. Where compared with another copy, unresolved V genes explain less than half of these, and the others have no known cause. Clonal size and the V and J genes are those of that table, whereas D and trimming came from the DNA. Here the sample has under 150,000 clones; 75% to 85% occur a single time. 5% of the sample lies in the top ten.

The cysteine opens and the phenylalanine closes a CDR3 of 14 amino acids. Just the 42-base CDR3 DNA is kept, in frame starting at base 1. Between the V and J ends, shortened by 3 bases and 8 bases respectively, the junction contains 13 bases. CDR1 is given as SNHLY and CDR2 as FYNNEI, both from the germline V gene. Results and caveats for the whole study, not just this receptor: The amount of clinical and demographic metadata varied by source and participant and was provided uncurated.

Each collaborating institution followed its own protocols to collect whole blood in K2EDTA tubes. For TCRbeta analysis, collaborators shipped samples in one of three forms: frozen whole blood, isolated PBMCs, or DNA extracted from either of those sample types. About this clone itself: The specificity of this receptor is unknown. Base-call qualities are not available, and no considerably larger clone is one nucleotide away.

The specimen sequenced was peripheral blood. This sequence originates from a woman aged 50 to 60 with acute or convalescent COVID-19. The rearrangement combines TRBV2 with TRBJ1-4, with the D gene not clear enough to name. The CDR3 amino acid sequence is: CASSDRSREEKLFF. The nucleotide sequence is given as TGTGCCAGCAGTGATAGGTCTAGGGAGGAAAAACTGTTTTTT.